These 10 T cell receptor beta chains came from one sample sequenced in a study of CD8 T cells in Susac syndrome. After extraction with the RNeasy kit, about 0.5 to 1 ug of the RNA was reverse transcribed using random hexamers. TCRdb fed the immunoSEQ multiplex PCR reads into MiXCR, producing one record per CDR3 protein. The sample carries approximately 160,000 distinct CDR3 sequences, roughly 95% recorded once. The sample taken for sequencing was CD4+ T cells from PBMCs. The receptors here all came from a human donor with Susac syndrome.

The count of this clonotype is one. V is TRBV7-2 and J is TRBJ2-7, with 8 bases aligning to TRBD2. This CDR3 region has 14 residues. Germline V gene data show CDR1 as SGHTA and CDR2 as FQGNSA. The V and J ends lost 5 bases and 2 bases, in that order; junction bases with no gene match: 5. For the CDR3, the DNA is TGTGCCAGCAGCATCACTAGCGGCACCTACGAGCAGTACGTC. Its protein is CASSITSGTYEQYV.

The chain links TRBV20-1 to TRBJ1-5, with D perhaps TRBD1 (5 bases). The V end was cut by 4 bases, the J end by 0 bases, with 7 bases between. The CDR3 loop spans 13 amino acids. Per the germline V gene, CDR1 is DFQATT and CDR2 is SNEGSKA (reference sequence). CDR3 nucleotide sequence: TGCAGTGCTACGCAGGGTAGCAATCAGCCCCAGCATTTT. Amino acid sequence: CSATQGSNQPQHF.

J is TRBJ2-1 and V is TRBV9; perhaps TRBD2 as D (6 bases). The CDR3 totals 14 residues. V gave up 4 bases and J gave up 10 bases, with 18 bases separating them. The germline V gene has CDR1 SGDLS and CDR2 YYNGEE. This CDR3 reads CASSLKLGTWEQFF. The CDR3 DNA is TGTGCCAGCAGCTTAAAATTGGGGACTTGGGAGCAGTTCTTC.

This clonotype has a single count. V usage is TRBV10-3 and J usage is TRBJ1-1; maybe TRBD1 (6 bases). This CDR3 region has 16 residues. Germline-derived CDR1 and CDR2 are ENHRY and SYGVKD. With 2 bases removed from V and 2 bases from J, the gap between germline ends came to 15 bases. The chain's CDR3 is CAISEQQGFPNTEAFF. As DNA, the CDR3 is TGTGCCATCAGTGAGCAACAGGGCTTCCCAAACACTGAAGCTTTCTTT.

CDR3 protein: CASSLYQSNEKLFF. The CDR3 region has the DNA TGCGCCAGCAGCTTGTATCAGAGTAATGAAAAACTGTTTTTT. The chain recombines TRBV5-1 with TRBJ1-4; D not resolved. The CDR3 covers 14 residues. V was clipped by 1 base and J by 4 bases, with 8 bases between them. CDR1 is SGHRS and CDR2 is YFSETQ in the germline V gene.

This clonotype was recorded only once. The chain joins TRBV5-1 to TRBJ2-6; D uncertain. The V gene lost 4 bases and the J gene lost 4 bases, with 9 bases spanning the gap. This CDR3 comprises 14 residues. The germline CDR1 and CDR2 sequences are SGHRS and YFSETQ. The DNA for the CDR3 is TGCGCCAGCAGCCCTTCGTGGGGGGCCAACGTCCTGACTTTC. Amino acids: CASSPSWGANVLTF.

The chain recombines TRBV6-2 or TRBV6-3 with TRBJ1-1; no firm D call. From germline, CDR1 is MNHEY and CDR2 SVGEGT. This CDR3 comprises 13 residues. Deletions cut 6 bases from V and 8 bases from J, with 16 bases between. The CDR3 loop is CASSPQEGLEAFF. CDR3 DNA: TGTGCCAGCAGCCCCCAGGAGGGATTAGAAGCTTTCTTT.

The CDR3 nucleotides read TGTGCCAGCAGCCAAGTATTCGGTCGGGAGGGCCGGGAGACCCAGTACTTC. Its translation: CASSQVFGREGRETQYF. This chain uses TRBV4-2 with TRBJ2-5, with TRBD2 matching 8 bases. The CDR3 is 17 amino acids. V shed 1 base, J shed 5 bases, and the junction held 12 bases outside the gene matches. The germline V gene encodes CDR1 LGHNA and CDR2 YNFKEQ.

The chain links TRBV29-1 to TRBJ2-7; unclear D gene. With 4 bases removed from V and 2 bases from J, the gap between germline ends came to 12 bases. The CDR3 totals 13 residues. Germline V lookup: CDR1 SQVTM, CDR2 ANQGSEA. This CDR3 reads CSVGQVGPYEQYF. Here the CDR3 DNA reads TGCAGCGTTGGGCAGGTGGGCCCCTACGAGCAGTACTTC.

This clonotype was seen a single time. The rearrangement links TRBV30 to TRBJ1-5; D is ambiguous. The CDR3 is 13 residues long. Trimming removed 0 bases at V and 9 bases at J, with 12 bases between. The germline gives CDR1 GTSNPN, CDR2 SVGIG (reference sequence). CDR3: CAWSVAKGSPQHF. CDR3 bases: TGTGCCTGGAGTGTTGCAAAGGGATCGCCCCAGCATTTT.